The rows below give T cell receptor beta chains drawn from one sample of a study of cytomegalovirus exposure and HLA in healthy donors. The table came from immunoSEQ multiplex PCR; TCRdb's copy has only in-frame clones and leaves some out. Here the sample table reports fewer than 100,000 clones. Sequences were obtained from PBMCs. These receptors all come from a woman in her sixties or seventies in good health and CMV-seronegative. CDR3s include the opening cysteine and the closing phenylalanine or tryptophan. D genes are given only for firm matches.

J	D	V	CDR3	DNA
TRBJ2-7	TRBD2	TRBV11-2	CASSSLAGVYEQYF	TGTGCCAGCAGTTCCCTAGCGGGAGTCTACGAGCAGTACTTC
TRBJ2-7	NA	TRBV2	CASSIGNGITYEQYF	TGTGCCAGCAGCATTGGAAACGGGATTACCTACGAGCAGTACTTC
TRBJ2-7	NA	TRBV30	CAWTSRSVGEQYF	TGTGCCTGGACTAGCCGGTCGGTGGGCGAGCAGTACTTC
TRBJ2-7	TRBD1	TRBV14	CASSKTGSEQYF	TGTGCCAGCAGCAAGACAGGGTCCGAGCAGTACTTC
TRBJ2-1	TRBD1	TRBV7-2	CASSPRQGNYNEQFF	TGTGCCAGCTCCCCTCGACAGGGGAACTACAATGAGCAGTTCTTC
TRBJ1-2	NA	TRBV9	CASSVGRGTSINYGYTF	TGTGCCAGCAGCGTAGGACGGGGAACAAGTATTAACTATGGCTACACCTTC
TRBJ2-3	TRBD2	TRBV19	CASSLAVTDTQYF	TGTGCCAGTAGTCTAGCGGTGACAGATACGCAGTATTTT
TRBJ1-1	NA	TRBV5-1	CASSALNTEAFF	TGCGCCAGCAGCGCGTTGAACACTGAAGCTTTCTTT
TRBJ1-2	TRBD1	TRBV4-2	CASSQEGQGAQGYTF	TGTGCCAGCAGCCAAGAGGGACAGGGGGCGCAGGGCTACACCTTC
TRBJ2-5	TRBD2	TRBV19	CASSPIAGEPGTQYF	TGTGCCAGTAGTCCCATAGCGGGAGAGCCGGGGACCCAGTACTTC
TRBJ2-2	NA	TRBV2	CAGGLGTGELFF	TGTGCCGGAGGACTGGGGACCGGGGAGCTGTTTTTT
TRBJ1-1	TRBD1	TRBV7-9	CASSSGQGATEAFF	TGTGCCAGCAGCTCGGGACAGGGGGCCACTGAAGCTTTCTTT
TRBJ1-4	NA	TRBV19	CASSTDRIATNEKLFF	TGTGCCAGTAGTACGGACAGAATTGCAACTAATGAAAAACTGTTTTTT
TRBJ2-1	NA	TRBV27	CASSLTGYYNEQFF	TGTGCCAGCAGTTTAACAGGGTACTACAATGAGCAGTTCTTC
TRBJ2-1	NA	TRBV7-9	CASSSSSGDKRGYNEQFF	TGTGCCAGCAGCTCCTCCTCAGGGGACAAGCGGGGCTACAATGAGCAGTTCTTC
TRBJ2-7	TRBD1	TRBV28	CASSTGQRAYEQYF	TGTGCCAGCAGTACGGGACAGAGGGCGTACGAGCAGTACTTC
TRBJ2-7	TRBD2	TRBV30	CAWITRPGGEYEQYF	TGTGCCTGGATTACTCGTCCGGGAGGAGAATACGAGCAGTACTTC
TRBJ2-7	NA	TRBV5-1	CASSRQEFGYEQYF	TGCGCCAGCAGCCGCCAAGAGTTCGGCTACGAGCAGTACTTC
TRBJ2-3	TRBD2	TRBV7-2	CASSMLAGGPGDTQYF	TGTGCCAGCAGCATGTTAGCGGGAGGGCCAGGAGATACGCAGTATTTT
TRBJ2-1	TRBD2	TRBV2	CASSEWTSGFAWNEQFF	TGTGCCAGCAGTGAATGGACTAGCGGCTTTGCTTGGAATGAGCAGTTCTTC
TRBJ2-7	TRBD1	TRBV4-1	CASSPESAGGYYEQYF	TGCGCCAGCAGCCCTGAGTCGGCAGGGGGCTACTACGAGCAGTACTTC
TRBJ2-3	NA	TRBV9	CASSVGPAGFTDTQYF	TGTGCCAGCAGCGTAGGTCCGGCGGGATTCACAGATACGCAGTATTTT
TRBJ1-4	NA	TRBV7-9	CASSLVNPGQEALNEKLFF	TGTGCCAGCAGCTTAGTTAACCCTGGGCAGGAGGCCTTGAATGAAAAACTGTTTTTT
TRBJ2-7	NA	TRBV4-2	CASSYRGEGVYEQYF	TGTGCCAGCAGTTATCGCGGGGAGGGGGTCTACGAGCAGTACTTC
TRBJ1-5	NA	TRBV5-5	CASSLTENQPQHF	TGTGCCAGCAGCTTGACAGAGAATCAGCCCCAGCATTTT
TRBJ1-1	NA	TRBV6-5	CASSSGVNTEAFF	TGTGCCAGCAGTTCCGGGGTGAACACTGAAGCTTTCTTT
TRBJ2-4	TRBD2	TRBV28	CASSLSLAAPPGYIQYF	TGTGCCAGCAGTTTATCACTAGCGGCACCCCCGGGGTACATTCAGTACTTC
TRBJ2-1	TRBD2	TRBV7-2	CASSSGTSGRNTRGEQFF	TGTGCCAGCAGCTCCGGGACTAGCGGGAGAAACACGAGGGGTGAGCAGTTCTTC
TRBJ1-5	NA	TRBV27	CASSLQVSGSQPQHF	TGTGCCAGCAGTTTACAAGTATCTGGTAGTCAGCCCCAGCATTTT
TRBJ1-1	NA	TRBV19	CASSQQGNTEAFF	TGTGCCAGTAGTCAACAGGGGAACACTGAAGCTTTCTTT
TRBJ2-2	TRBD1	TRBV7-6	CASSGRDRGTGELFF	TGTGCCAGCAGCGGGCGGGACAGGGGAACCGGGGAGCTGTTTTTT